This TCR beta chain came from a study of T-cell reconstitution after alpha-beta-depleted transplantation in children. Library preparation (for TCRbeta) was performed with unique molecular identifiers. TCRdb passed the PCR reads through MiXCR, listing each CDR3 protein once. The profile covers roughly 340,000 distinct CDR3 sequences, with around 15% appearing a single time and about 41% taken by the ten largest. The input for sequencing was PBMCs, mostly from graft donor cells, taken 360 days after TCRalphabeta/CD19-depleted stem cell transplant. The TCR sequence derives from a male patient aged 2-15 years who had a stem cell transplant for acute lymphoblastic leukemia, so the T cells may come from the graft donor.

The chain's CDR3 is CASSPSRDHPYEQYF. CDR3 DNA sequence: TGCGCCAGCAGCCCAAGCCGGGACCATCCCTACGAGCAGTACTTC. The chain recombines TRBV4-3 with TRBJ2-7, with D possibly being TRBD1 or TRBD2 (5 bases each). CDR3 size: 15 residues. Germline CDR1 is LGHNA and CDR2 is YSLEER. Trimming shortened V by 4 bases and J by 2 bases, and 15 bases separated the two germline ends.